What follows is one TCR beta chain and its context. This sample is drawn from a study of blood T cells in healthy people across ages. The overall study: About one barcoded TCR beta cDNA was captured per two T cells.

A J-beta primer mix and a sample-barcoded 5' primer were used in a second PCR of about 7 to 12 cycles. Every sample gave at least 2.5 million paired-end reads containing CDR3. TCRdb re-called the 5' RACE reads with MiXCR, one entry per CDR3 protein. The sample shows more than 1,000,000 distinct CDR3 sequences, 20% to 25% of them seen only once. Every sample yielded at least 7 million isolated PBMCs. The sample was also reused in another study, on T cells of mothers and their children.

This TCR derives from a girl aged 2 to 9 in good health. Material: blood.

The CDR3: CSATDRGDEQYF. DNA of the CDR3: TGCAGTGCTACGGACAGGGGTGACGAGCAGTACTTC. J is TRBJ2-7 and V is TRBV20-1; TRBD1 agrees at 9 bases. Germline V gene sequence: CDR1 DFQATT, CDR2 SNEGSKA (reference sequence). This CDR3 comprises 12 residues. Losses at the gene ends were 4 bases for V and 5 bases for J; bases not matched to a gene: 3.